This TCR beta chain was documented in a study of T cell responses to AZD1222 COVID-19 vaccine. Study information: Second-dose recipients at about 4 or about 12 weeks were treated as one pooled group.

Overall study results and limits: With two AZD1222 doses given, Spike-specific TCR breadth and depth both rose. Donors, mostly white British, included more females; clonal diversity was possibly underestimated.

V gave up 6 bases and J gave up 4 bases; unmatched junction bases: 8. There are 14 residues in the CDR3. Looked up from germline, CDR1 is SGHVS and CDR2 is FQNEAQ. Assay: immunoSEQ multiplex PCR; the TCRdb copy retains only in-frame clones and omits some. This sample has about 260,000 clones, with 93% found just once. As for this clone: Its specificity is not known.

Sequencing used peripheral blood, obtained on day 0 of AZD1222 vaccination. The chain employs TRBV7-8 and TRBJ2-7; the match to TRBD2 covers 8 bases. This sequence was found in an adult in good health. The DNA for the CDR3 is TGTGCCAGCAGTTCCTCGGGGGGGCCATACGAGCAGTACTTC. Protein sequence: CASSSSGGPYEQYF. The whole variable domain, remainder taken from reference TRBV7-8 and TRBJ2-7, is GAGVSQSPRYKVAKRGQDVALRCDPISGHVSLFWYQQALGQGPEFLTYFQNEAQLDKSGLPSDRFFAERPEGSVSTLKIQRTQQEDSAVYLCASSSSGGPYEQYFGPGTRLTVT.